This TCR beta chain derives from a study of neurological immune-mediated disorders. Study context: 31 of 34 multiple sclerosis patients had relapsing-remitting disease; 3 had secondary progressive. Study-wide points: It was the repertoires of 18 of 34 multiple sclerosis patients that phylogenetic grouping placed in one related-CDR3 cluster, which is a possible signature. Subjects shared no identical expanded-clone CDR3 amino acid sequences, suggesting private TCR-beta repertoires in all groups.

This clonotype has a count of ten or more. Its antigen is still unknown. Sample time point: longitudinal time-point 2. Synthesis of cDNA was performed by 5'RACE using 10-nucleotide random UMIs. TCRdb reanalysed the 5' RACE reads using MiXCR and keeps one entry per CDR3 protein. The sample lists about 80,000 distinct CDR3 sequences, 5.5% to 6.5% occurring once. Germline V gene sequence: CDR1 SGHRS, CDR2 YFSETQ. Trimming removed 0 bases at V and 6 bases at J, with 16 bases between. The CDR3 contains 15 residues. The chain uses TRBV5-1 and TRBJ2-7, with D possibly being TRBD2 (6 bases). This TCR was sampled from a woman aged 60-75 years with multiple sclerosis. Material: PBMCs. DNA of the CDR3: TGCGCCAGCAGCTTGGGCGGGGTTTATTCGGGCGAGCAGTACTTC. Protein sequence: CASSLGGVYSGEQYF.